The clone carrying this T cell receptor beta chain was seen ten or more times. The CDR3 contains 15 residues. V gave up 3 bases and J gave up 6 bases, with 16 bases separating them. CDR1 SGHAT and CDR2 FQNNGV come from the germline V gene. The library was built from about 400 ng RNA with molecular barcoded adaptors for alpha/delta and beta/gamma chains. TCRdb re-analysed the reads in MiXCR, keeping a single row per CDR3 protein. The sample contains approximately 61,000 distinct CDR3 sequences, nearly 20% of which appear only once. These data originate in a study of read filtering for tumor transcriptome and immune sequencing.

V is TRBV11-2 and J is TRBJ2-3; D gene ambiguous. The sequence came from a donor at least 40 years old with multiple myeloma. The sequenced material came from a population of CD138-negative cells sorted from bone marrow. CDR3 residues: CASSFGGSEGDTQYF. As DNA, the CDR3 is TGTGCCAGCAGCTTTGGCGGTTCCGAAGGGGATACGCAGTATTTT.